This entry describes one T cell receptor beta chain. Its antigen is unidentified. The data stem from a study of long-term antiretroviral therapy in people with HIV. Unmatched junction bases numbered 9, after V lost 8 bases and J lost 5 bases. Germline V gene data show CDR1 as LNHDA and CDR2 as SQIVND (reference sequence). The length of the CDR3 is 15 residues. Running of the v3.0 immunoSEQ assay took place at survey level. Sequencing used immunoSEQ multiplex PCR; TCRdb keeps in-frame clones, though not all of them. The sample gives about 35,000 clones, roughly 74% of which show up once; nearly 3.5% is in the top ten. Study-wide results and caveats: Whichever time point was examined, clones expanded before ART dominated the repertoire.

This specimen was unsorted PBMCs, taken 3 years after starting antiretroviral therapy. This TCR derives from a man over 45 with HIV. V and J are TRBV19 and TRBJ2-6; 7 bases line up with TRBD1. The CDR3 DNA sequence: TGTGCCAGTCCACCAGGGGACAGCTGGGCCAACGTCCTGACTTTC. Residues: CASPPGDSWANVLTF. Variable domain in full (rest from reference TRBV19 and TRBJ2-6): DGGITQSPKYLFRKEGQNVTLSCEQNLNHDAMYWYRQDPGQGLRLIYYSQIVNDFQKGDIAEGYSVSREKKESFPLTVTSAQKNPTAFYLCASPPGDSWANVLTFGAGSRLTVL.